The 20 T cell receptor beta chains below all came from one sample that was sequenced in a study of blood T cell repertoires in COVID-19. TCRdb's copy holds only in-frame clones and misses some; the assay was immunoSEQ multiplex PCR. The profile shows around 140,000 clones, approximately 88% of them singletons. Sequenced input: peripheral blood. Receptors originate from a woman aged 45-60 years with acute or convalescent COVID-19.

The V and J genes are TRBV7-3 and TRBJ2-3, with D uncertain. Trimming left V 5 bases short and J 2 bases short, with 11 bases between. There are 14 residues in the CDR3. Germline lookup yields CDR1 SGHTA and CDR2 FQGTGA. The CDR3 loop reads CASSHLYPTDTQYF. CDR3 DNA: TGTGCCAGCAGCCACCTCTACCCCACAGATACGCAGTATTTT.

V and J are TRBV19 and TRBJ2-7, with TRBD1 as a possible D gene (5 bases). Germline V lookup: CDR1 LNHDA, CDR2 SQIVND (reference sequence). Trimming took 3 bases from V and 2 from J, leaving 14 bases between them. The CDR3 has 15 amino acids. The CDR3 DNA reads TGTGCCAGTAGTATTAGTACAGGAAACCCCTACGAGCAGTACTTC. It specifies CASSISTGNPYEQYF.

The V call is TRBV3-1 (or the pseudogene TRBV3-2), the J call TRBJ2-7, with D tentatively TRBD1 (6 bases). Germline values: CDR1 LGHDT, CDR2 YNNKEL (reference sequence). Trimming took 4 bases from V and 3 from J, leaving 16 bases between them. The CDR3 contains 15 residues. The CDR3 DNA reads TGTGCCAGCAGCCCGGCCGCAGGGGCTAGCTACGAGCAGTACTTC. This sequence encodes CASSPAAGASYEQYF.

The rearrangement links TRBV27 to TRBJ1-5; D may be TRBD1 (5 bases). CDR1 is MNHEY and CDR2 is SMNVEV in the germline V gene (reference sequence). The CDR3 sequence is 16 residues long. V was pared by 9 bases and J by 0 bases, with 18 bases between. Here the CDR3 reads CASPAGGADSNQPQHF. The CDR3 bases are TGTGCCAGTCCAGCCGGAGGGGCGGATAGCAATCAGCCCCAGCATTTT.

The chain employs TRBV10-2 and TRBJ2-5, with 9 bases lining up with TRBD1. The germline CDR1 and CDR2 sequences are WSHSY and SAAADI. After removal of 8 bases from V and 5 bases from J, the junction contained 15 bases not matched to a gene. This CDR3 is built from 16 residues. This chain's CDR3 is CASLGFGTGIGETQYF. CDR3 in DNA: TGCGCCAGCCTAGGGTTCGGGACAGGGATAGGGGAGACCCAGTACTTC.

The CDR3 region has the DNA TGTGCCAGCAGTGAGGGGACAGGGCGGCAAGAGACCCAGTACTTC. Its translation: CASSEGTGRQETQYF. This chain joins TRBV27 and TRBJ2-5; 9 positions agree with TRBD1. The CDR3 loop spans 15 amino acids. The germline V gene has CDR1 MNHEY and CDR2 SMNVEV (reference sequence). J gave up 2 bases and V 5 bases, and 6 bases lay outside the gene matches.

The CDR3 sequence: CASRGPGQGAFEQYF. CDR3 bases: TGTGCCAGCAGGGGGCCGGGACAGGGGGCCTTCGAGCAGTACTTC. The V call is TRBV6-5, the J call TRBJ2-7, with TRBD1 matching over 12 bases. V was pared by 6 bases and J by 6 bases, with 9 bases of the junction left unmatched. Per germline, CDR1 MNHEY and CDR2 SVGAGI. This CDR3 is 15 amino acids long.

The chain recombines TRBV19 with TRBJ1-4; the D is unclear. V lost 3 bases to trimming and J lost 4 bases, with 9 bases between them. The CDR3 covers 14 residues. Germline V gene lookup returns CDR1 LNHDA and CDR2 SQIVND (reference sequence). The CDR3 bases are TGTGCCAGTAGTATCCAGGCAGATAATGAAAAACTGTTTTTT. This codes for CASSIQADNEKLFF.

J is TRBJ1-2 and V is TRBV28; the match to TRBD1 covers 7 bases. Germline V lookup: CDR1 MDHEN, CDR2 SYDVKM. Trimming at V came to 0 bases and at J to 8 bases, leaving 3 bases not matched to a gene. CDR3 length equals 13 residues. The CDR3 loop is CASSLWTGSGYTF. As DNA, the CDR3 is TGTGCCAGCAGTTTATGGACAGGGAGCGGCTACACCTTC.

The chain links TRBV28 to TRBJ1-6, with a possible D match to TRBD1 (6 bases). The CDR3 is 16 residues long. The V and J ends lost 4 bases and 6 bases respectively, with 16 bases between them. CDR1 MDHEN and CDR2 SYDVKM come from the germline V gene. The CDR3 loop reads CASSSITGKSNSPLHF. The DNA of the CDR3 is TGTGCCAGCAGTTCCATTACAGGGAAGAGTAATTCACCCCTCCACTTT.

The chain links TRBV2 to TRBJ1-5; 7 nucleotides align to TRBD1. V was clipped by 7 bases and J by 0 bases; unmatched bases: 3. This CDR3 is 14 amino acids long. Germline lookup yields CDR1 SNHLY and CDR2 FYNNEI. The CDR3 nucleotides are TGTGCCAGCACACAGGGGAATAGCAATCAGCCCCAGCATTTT. Amino acids: CASTQGNSNQPQHF.

V and J are TRBV7-9 and TRBJ2-1, with D possibly TRBD2 on 5 matching bases. The CDR3 totals 15 residues. Germline assignment: CDR1 SEHNR and CDR2 FQNEAQ (reference sequence). The V gene lost 6 bases and the J gene lost 2 bases, with 14 bases spanning the gap. The CDR3 protein is CASSGGRDTYNEQFF. Here the CDR3 DNA reads TGTGCCAGCAGTGGCGGGCGTGATACCTACAATGAGCAGTTCTTC.

On this clone itself: At one boundary the junction diverges from the germline segment, which might be a read error. The chain uses TRBV7-7 and TRBJ2-3; D not certain. The germline V gene has CDR1 SSHAT and CDR2 FNYEAQ (reference sequence). The CDR3 spans 13 residues. This CDR3 reads CASSPAGTDTQYF. CDR3 nucleotides: TGTGCTAGCAGCCCCGCGGGCACAGATACGCAGTATTTT. The whole variable domain, filled in from reference TRBV7-7 and TRBJ2-3, reads GAGVSQSPRYKVTKRGQDVTLRCDPISSHATLYWYQQALGQGPEFLTYFNYEAQPDKSGLPSDRFSAERPEGSISTLTIQRTEQRDSAMYRCASSPAGTDTQYFGPGTRLTVL.

The chain employs TRBV7-8 and TRBJ1-3; D gene uncertain. CDR1 is SGHVS and CDR2 is FQNEAQ in the germline V gene. The CDR3 contains 13 residues. V was cut by 5 bases and J by 4 bases, with 9 bases left in between. The CDR3 nucleotides are TGTGCCAGCAGCCCCGGAGTAGGAAACACCATATATTTT. Encoded protein: CASSPGVGNTIYF.

The chain employs TRBV18 and TRBJ1-1, with unresolved D. The CDR3 consists of 13 residues. V dropped 3 bases and J dropped 4 bases, with 9 bases sitting between them. CDR1 and CDR2 from the germline V gene are KGHSH and LQKENI. The CDR3 region is CASSPTSSTEAFF. The CDR3 coding sequence is TGTGCCAGCTCACCGACGTCTAGCACTGAAGCTTTCTTT.

About this clone itself: An end of the junction does not agree with germline; a read error may underlie this. This sample also contains other DNA sequences that code for the same CDR3. The chain combines TRBV5-1 with TRBJ1-4; possible D gene TRBD1, 6 bases. The CDR3 runs to 15 residues. Per germline, CDR1 SGHRS and CDR2 YFSETQ. This CDR3 reads CASSLAGQFNEKLFF. The CDR3 DNA reads as TGCGCTAGCAGCTTGGCAGGACAGTTTAATGAAAAACTGTTTTTT.

The chain combines TRBV27 with TRBJ1-5; the D is unclear. CDR3 length: 14 residues. Germline CDR1 reads MNHEY; CDR2 reads SMNVEV (reference sequence). Trimming took 5 bases from V and 0 from J, leaving 8 bases between them. The CDR3 is CASSNSDSNQPQHF. CDR3 in DNA: TGTGCCAGCAGTAATAGTGATAGCAATCAGCCCCAGCATTTT.

CDR3 region: CASSLTGNTDTQYF. The CDR3 nucleotides are TGTGCCAGCAGCCTCACCGGGAACACAGATACGCAGTATTTT. V and J are TRBV5-4 and TRBJ2-3, with D maybe TRBD2 (5 bases). CDR1 and CDR2 from the germline V gene are SGHNT and YYREEE (reference sequence). This CDR3 has 14 amino acids. V lost 4 bases, J lost 2 bases, and 11 bases lay in between.

J is TRBJ2-7 and V is TRBV5-4; 10 bases align to TRBD1. The CDR3 length is 15 residues. J gave up 4 bases and V 0 bases, and 4 bases lay outside the gene matches. Germline CDR1 and CDR2: SGHNT and YYREEE (reference sequence). This CDR3 reads CASSLEGQGPYEQYF. CDR3 in DNA: TGTGCCAGCAGCTTGGAGGGACAGGGGCCGTACGAGCAGTACTTC.

This clone is a singleton in its sample. The gene calls are TRBV5-1 and TRBJ1-4; maybe TRBD1 (5 bases). Trimming cost V 0 bases and J 5 bases, with 11 bases left between them. CDR1 and CDR2 (germline): SGHRS, YFSETQ. This CDR3 is 15 amino acids long. This chain's CDR3 is CASSLDRSANEKLFF. CDR3 sequence (DNA): TGCGCCAGCAGCTTGGACAGGTCAGCGAATGAAAAACTGTTTTTT.